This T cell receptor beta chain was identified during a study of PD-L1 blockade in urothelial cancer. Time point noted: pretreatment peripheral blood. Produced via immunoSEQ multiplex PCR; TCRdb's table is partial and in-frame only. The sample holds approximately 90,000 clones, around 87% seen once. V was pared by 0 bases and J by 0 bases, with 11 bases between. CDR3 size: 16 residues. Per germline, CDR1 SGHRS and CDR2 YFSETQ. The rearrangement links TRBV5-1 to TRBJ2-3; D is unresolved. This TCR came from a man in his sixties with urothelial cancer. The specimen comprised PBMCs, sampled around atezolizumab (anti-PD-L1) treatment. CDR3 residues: CASSLAGSTSTDTQYF. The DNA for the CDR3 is TGCGCCAGCAGCTTGGCAGGCAGCACTAGCACAGATACGCAGTATTTT.